A single sample gave rise to the 19 T cell receptor beta chains below, sequenced in a study of cytomegalovirus exposure and HLA in healthy donors. PCR amplification relied on 60 Vbeta primers (plus 13 Jbeta primers). TCRdb's copy holds only in-frame clones and misses some; the assay was immunoSEQ multiplex PCR. The repertoire has some 120,000 clones, roughly three fifths of them found once; the top ten carry roughly 9.7%. The sample consisted of PBMCs. The receptors were sampled from a woman in her 40s in good health and CMV-seropositive.

The chain combines TRBV28 with TRBJ2-7; 11 bases match TRBD2. Trimming took 5 bases from V and 3 from J; bases not matched to a gene: 6. CDR1 is MDHEN and CDR2 is SYDVKM in the germline V gene. CDR3 size: 15 residues. The CDR3 region is CASSGTGLAVYEQYF. CDR3 bases: TGTGCCAGCAGTGGAACGGGACTAGCGGTCTACGAGCAGTACTTC.

The rearrangement links TRBV28 to TRBJ1-2; D perhaps matches TRBD1 (5 bases). V was pared by 8 bases and J by 3 bases, with 13 bases between. The CDR3 consists of 13 residues. CDR1 MDHEN and CDR2 SYDVKM come from the germline V gene. In nucleotides, the CDR3 is TGTGCCAGCGAGGGAGGGGTTGACTATGGCTACACCTTC. Protein: CASEGGVDYGYTF.

V and J are TRBV10-1 and TRBJ2-5, with 10 bases that match TRBD2. The germline V gene has CDR1 WNHNN and CDR2 SYGVQD (reference sequence). There are 14 residues in the CDR3. The trim removed 7 bases at V and 4 bases at J, leaving 6 bases unmatched. The CDR3 DNA follows: TGCGCCAGCATCGAGCGGGAGGGCCTAGAGACCCAGTACTTC. It codes for CASIEREGLETQYF.

The V call is TRBV5-8, the J call TRBJ2-7, with D possibly TRBD2 on 6 matching bases. Trimming cost V 6 bases and J 6 bases, with 19 bases left between them. Looked up from germline, CDR1 is SGHTS and CDR2 is YDEGEE. The CDR3 spans 14 residues. The chain's CDR3 is CASIREAGIREQYF. DNA for the CDR3: TGTGCCAGCATTAGGGAGGCAGGTATCCGCGAGCAGTACTTC.

The chain recombines TRBV4-1 with TRBJ2-7, with a tentative D call TRBD2 (6 bases). The germline gives CDR1 MGHRA, CDR2 YSYEKL. The length of the CDR3 is 15 residues. V lost 1 base and J 0 bases, leaving 10 bases between the germline ends. CDR3 loop: CASSQVQRVSYEQYF. The DNA for the CDR3 is TGCGCCAGCAGCCAAGTACAGCGGGTCTCCTACGAGCAGTACTTC.

Only a few counts were recorded for this clone. The chain employs TRBV2 and TRBJ2-3; 11 nucleotides align to TRBD2. The CDR3 loop spans 15 amino acids. The V gene end was trimmed by 6 bases and the J gene end by 2 bases; junction bases not matched to a gene: 4. Germline CDR1 and CDR2: SNHLY and FYNNEI. CDR3: CASRKGLADTDTQYF. The CDR3 bases are TGTGCCAGCAGGAAGGGACTAGCGGACACAGATACGCAGTATTTT.

The table lists this clone with a few counts. The chain joins TRBV30 to TRBJ2-3, with TRBD2 matching over 9 bases. This CDR3 is 15 amino acids long. Per the germline V gene, CDR1 is GTSNPN and CDR2 is SVGIG (reference sequence). The trim removed 0 bases at V and 5 bases at J, leaving 6 bases unmatched. CDR3 in amino acids: CAWSVGAGGEDTQYF. In DNA, the CDR3 is TGTGCCTGGAGTGTAGGAGCGGGAGGAGAAGATACGCAGTATTTT.

The chain combines TRBV14 with TRBJ2-3, with 9 bases fitting TRBD2. In germline, CDR1 is SGHDN, CDR2 FVKESK. With 2 bases clipped from V and 4 bases from J, the junction kept 16 bases outside the gene matches. This CDR3 has 19 residues. The CDR3 coding sequence is TGTGCCAGCAGCCAATCCAGTTTCCCGATAGCGGGAGTTGCAGATACGCAGTATTTT. Translating gives CASSQSSFPIAGVADTQYF.

This rearrangement joins TRBV30 to TRBJ1-2, with 12 bases fitting TRBD1. The V segment lost 2 bases and the J segment 3 bases; nucleotides outside the gene matches: 4. CDR1 and CDR2 (germline): GTSNPN, SVGIG (reference sequence). The CDR3 covers 15 residues. This CDR3 is CAWSRGTGGDYGYTF. CDR3 bases: TGTGCCTGGAGTAGAGGGACAGGGGGCGACTATGGCTACACCTTC.

The J gene is TRBJ2-3, the V gene TRBV30; a possible D gene is TRBD2 (5 bases). From germline, CDR1 is GTSNPN and CDR2 SVGIG (reference sequence). The CDR3 has 16 residues. V was shortened by 3 bases and J by 5 bases, with 21 bases between the two germline ends. The CDR3 sequence: CAWSPLGVASIDTQYF. The CDR3 bases are TGTGCCTGGAGCCCCCTCGGGGTGGCGTCGATAGATACGCAGTATTTT. The variable domain in full, with the rest retrieved from reference TRBV30 and TRBJ2-3, is SQTIHQWPATLVQPVGSPLSLECTVEGTSNPNLYWYRQAAGRGLQLLFYSVGIGQISSEVPQNLSASRPQDRQFILSSKKLLLSDSGFYLCAWSPLGVASIDTQYFGPGTRLTVL.

V and J are TRBV19 and TRBJ1-3; 7 nucleotides match TRBD1. With 3 bases clipped from V and 0 bases from J, the junction kept 2 bases outside the gene matches. Germline-derived CDR1 and CDR2 are LNHDA and SQIVND (reference sequence). The CDR3 is 15 amino acids. The CDR3 is CASSIGTDSGNTIYF. The CDR3 DNA sequence: TGTGCCAGTAGTATTGGGACAGACTCTGGAAACACCATATATTTT.

J is TRBJ2-7 and V is TRBV5-1, with 7 bases that match TRBD2. This CDR3 is 15 amino acids long. Losses at the gene ends were 4 bases for V and 3 bases for J; bases not matched to a gene: 10. Germline V gene sequence: CDR1 SGHRS, CDR2 YFSETQ. Here the CDR3 DNA reads TGCGCCAGCAGCGCGGGGGATTCCACAAACTACGAGCAGTACTTC. It encodes CASSAGDSTNYEQYF.

This clone was recorded a few times. The chain uses TRBV7-8 and TRBJ2-5; maybe TRBD1 (6 bases). The germline CDR1 and CDR2 sequences are SGHVS and FQNEAQ. CDR3 length: 15 residues. V was cut by 3 bases and J by 5 bases, with 16 bases left in between. CDR3 coding DNA: TGTGCCAGCAGCTTCCAAACAGGGAGTCTTGAGACCCAGTACTTC. It specifies CASSFQTGSLETQYF.

The genes are TRBV5-4 and TRBJ2-7, with TRBD2 matching 7 bases. This CDR3 has 15 residues. V trimming: 5 bases; J trimming: 6 bases; junction bases outside the gene matches: 14. Germline V gives CDR1 SGHNT, CDR2 YYREEE (reference sequence). CDR3 in DNA: TGTGCCAGCAGTTATCGCCTAGGGGAGGGAGGCGAGCAGTACTTC. Its translation is CASSYRLGEGGEQYF.

This chain links TRBV7-9 with TRBJ1-2, with D possibly being TRBD1 (5 bases). Germline V gives CDR1 SEHNR, CDR2 FQNEAQ (reference sequence). This CDR3 region has 15 residues. Trimming took off 3 bases at V and 1 base at J, with 12 bases between the two ends. The chain's CDR3 is CASSFRQGGNYGYTF. CDR3 bases: TGTGCCAGCAGCTTCCGGCAGGGCGGTAACTATGGCTACACCTTC. The full variable domain, its missing parts supplied by reference TRBV7-9 and TRBJ1-2, is DTGVSQNPRHKITKRGQNVTFRCDPISEHNRLYWYRQTLGQGPEFLTYFQNEAQLEKSRLLSDRFSAERPKGSFSTLEIQRTEQGDSAMYLCASSFRQGGNYGYTFGSGTRLTVV.

Turning to this clone: The sample holds other DNA sequences that translate to the same CDR3. The chain couples TRBV9 to TRBJ2-7, with D maybe TRBD1 (6 bases). Trimming removed 0 bases from V and 3 bases from J, with 13 bases in between. The length of the CDR3 is 15 residues. The germline V gene has CDR1 SGDLS and CDR2 YYNGEE. The CDR3 sequence: CASSVGTTGNYEQYF. The CDR3 DNA is TGTGCCAGCAGCGTAGGGACCACAGGGAACTACGAGCAGTACTTC.

The chain links TRBV27 to TRBJ2-2; 8 positions agree with TRBD1. Germline CDR1 MNHEY, CDR2 SMNVEV (reference sequence). V lost 5 bases to trimming and J lost 1 base; unmatched junction nucleotides: 9. The CDR3 spans 17 residues. The CDR3 bases are TGTGCCAGCAGTCAAATTCGACAGGGGATGAACACCGGGGAGCTGTTTTTT. Amino acid sequence: CASSQIRQGMNTGELFF.

This clone was observed once. The J gene is TRBJ2-2, the V gene TRBV6-5; D is possibly TRBD1 (6 bases). Germline loops: CDR1 MNHEY, CDR2 SVGAGI. The CDR3 is 15 residues long. The V end lost 1 base, the J end lost 2 bases, and 8 bases lay between the germline ends. The CDR3 region has the DNA TGTGCCAGCAGTTACTACAGGGTTAACACCGGGGAGCTGTTTTTT. Protein product: CASSYYRVNTGELFF.

The CDR3: CASSTPRGNTGELFF. In DNA, the CDR3 is TGTGCCAGCAGTACCCCCCGGGGAAACACCGGGGAGCTGTTTTTT. This rearrangement joins TRBV6-5 to TRBJ2-2, with D possibly being TRBD2 (5 bases). V lost 5 bases, J lost 2 bases, and 12 bases lay in between. Germline V gives CDR1 MNHEY, CDR2 SVGAGI. The length of the CDR3 is 15 residues.